These T cell receptor beta chains were read from a single sample in a study of cytomegalovirus exposure and HLA in healthy donors. Clones were read by immunoSEQ multiplex PCR, and TCRdb kept only the in-frame ones, dropping some. The sample includes about 160,000 clones, 82% seen only once; the top ten take less than 1%. Sequencing input: PBMCs. Source of these receptors: a girl aged 2 to 10 in good health and CMV-seropositive. CDR3s include the opening cysteine and the closing phenylalanine or tryptophan. Each record gives: clone size, V gene, J gene, CDR3 length, D gene, CDR3 DNA, CDR3 protein. The D gene is left open where the match is weak. Clone size appears in some rows only: once, few, many, or a class for an expanded clone.

>.|TRBV6-5|TRBJ2-1|15|TRBD2
TGTGCCAGCAGTTCGGGAGGGACCGTCAAAAATGAGCAGTTCTTC
CASSSGGTVKNEQFF
>.|TRBV9|TRBJ2-7|14|.
TGTGCCAGCAGCGTAGGAGCTAGCCGTCCCGAGCAGTACTTC
CASSVGASRPEQYF
>.|TRBV7-2|TRBJ2-1|15|.
TGTGCCAGCAGCATCGGAGCGGTCTCCTACAATGAGCAGTTCTTC
CASSIGAVSYNEQFF
>.|TRBV27|TRBJ2-7|17|.
TGTGCCAGCAGTTACTCCAGCCCCGGACAGTCCGCCTACGAGCAGTACTTC
CASSYSSPGQSAYEQYF
>.|TRBV2|TRBJ1-2|17|TRBD1
TGTGCCAGCAGTGAAGCGGCGACAGGGCCGGCTAACTATGGCTACACCTTC
CASSEAATGPANYGYTF
>.|TRBV5-1|TRBJ1-1|14|.
TGCGCCAGCAGCTTGGAGGGGGTACGGACTGAAGCTTTCTTT
CASSLEGVRTEAFF
>.|TRBV27|TRBJ1-2|14|.
TGTGCCAGGCTCTGGGGGGGCGGGCTAGGTGGCTACACCTTC
CARLWGGGLGGYTF
>.|TRBV5-1|TRBJ2-3|14|.
TGCGCCAGCAGCTGGGGGGACAGCACAGATACGCAGTATTTT
CASSWGDSTDTQYF
>.|TRBV7-3|TRBJ1-3|15|.
TGTGCCAGCAGCGTCGACGGGAGCTCTGGAAACACCATATATTTT
CASSVDGSSGNTIYF
>few|TRBV5-1|TRBJ2-3|14|.
TGCGCCAGCAGCTTGCAGGGGACGGCAGATACGCAGTATTTT
CASSLQGTADTQYF
>.|TRBV27|TRBJ1-1|13|.
TGTGCCAGCGGGAGATGGGGGGGCACGGGAGCTTTCTTT
CASGRWGGTGAFF
>.|TRBV7-3|TRBJ2-6|18|TRBD2
TGTGCCAGCAGCTTATTTGGCGGGAGGGGATCTGGGGCCAACGTCCTGACTTTC
CASSLFGGRGSGANVLTF
>.|TRBV10-1|TRBJ1-1|14|TRBD1
TGCGCCAGCAGTGAAGGACAGGCGAACACTGAAGCTTTCTTT
CASSEGQANTEAFF
>few|TRBV13|TRBJ1-1|13|.
TGTGCCAGCAGCTCCCACAGAAACACTGAAGCTTTCTTT
CASSSHRNTEAFF
>.|TRBV27|TRBJ2-4|16|.
TGTGCCAGCAGTCCTCTGTTTCGGGGAGCCAAAAACATTCAGTACTTC
CASSPLFRGAKNIQYF
>.|TRBV28|TRBJ1-1|17|TRBD1
TGTGCCAGCAGTTTAGACAGGGGGCCAAAGGGTAACACTGAAGCTTTCTTT
CASSLDRGPKGNTEAFF
>once|TRBV30|TRBJ2-2|13|.
TGTGCCTGGAGCGGACTACGAACCGGGGAGCTGTTTTTT
CAWSGLRTGELFF
>.|TRBV30|TRBJ1-4|14|TRBD1
TGTGCCTGGAGGATACAGGGGGTTGGGGAAAAACTGTTTTTT
CAWRIQGVGEKLFF
>.|TRBV9|TRBJ2-5|14|TRBD2
TGTGCCAGCAGCGTTAACCCAGCGGGGGAGACCCAGTACTTC
CASSVNPAGETQYF
>.|TRBV27|TRBJ2-3|14|TRBD1
TGTGCCAGCAGGCCCGGGACAGGGCTAGATACGCAGTATTTT
CASRPGTGLDTQYF
>.|TRBV5-4|TRBJ2-6|15|.
TGTGCCAGCAGCTTATCAGGGGCTGGGGCCAACGTCCTGACTTTC
CASSLSGAGANVLTF
>.|TRBV28|TRBJ1-1|13|.
TGTGCCAGCAGTTATACAGGTATCCTTGAAGCTTTCTTT
CASSYTGILEAFF
>.|TRBV18|TRBJ2-7|15|TRBD1
TGTGCCAGCTCAACGAACAGGGGACGAACCTACGAGCAGTACTTC
CASSTNRGRTYEQYF
>once|TRBV30|TRBJ1-1|13|.
TGTGCCTGGAGGTGGGGGCCGGGCACTGAAGCTTTCTTT
CAWRWGPGTEAFF
>.|TRBV6-1|TRBJ1-1|14|.
TGTGCCAGCAGGATACAGGGCCCGAACACTGAAGCTTTCTTT
CASRIQGPNTEAFF
>once|TRBV27|TRBJ2-1|13|.
TGTGCCAGCAGTTTTGGCCTAGCGATCGGGCAGTTCTTC
CASSFGLAIGQFF
>.|TRBV29-1|TRBJ1-1|12|TRBD1
TGCAGCGGGGACAGGAGGACTTCTGAAGCTTTCTTT
CSGDRRTSEAFF
>.|TRBV7-9|TRBJ2-5|15|.
TGTGCCAGCACTCCTCAAGGAGCGGTCCAAGAGACCCAGTACTTC
CASTPQGAVQETQYF
>.|TRBV9|TRBJ2-1|17|TRBD2
TGTGCCAGCAGCGTAGCTAAAACTAGCGGGAGTAACAATGAGCAGTTCTTC
CASSVAKTSGSNNEQFF
>.|TRBV5-1|TRBJ1-2|16|TRBD1
TGCGCCAGCAGCCGATCCCCGACCGGGACAGGGGCGACTTACACCTTC
CASSRSPTGTGATYTF
>.|TRBV30|TRBJ1-5|16|TRBD1
TGTGCCTGGAGTGAGTCGGACAGGGGGCTCGATCAGCCCCAGCATTTT
CAWSESDRGLDQPQHF
>.|TRBV9|TRBJ2-7|16|.
TGTGCCAGCAGCGTAAAGGGAGGCACTAGCTCCTACGAGCAGTACTTC
CASSVKGGTSSYEQYF
>.|TRBV5-1|TRBJ1-4|14|TRBD1
TGCGCCAGCAGCAAGGGACAGAATAATGAAAAACTGTTTTTT
CASSKGQNNEKLFF
>once|TRBV18|TRBJ2-1|15|TRBD1
TGTGCCAGCTCACTCGACAGGGAATCCTACAATGAGCAGTTCTTC
CASSLDRESYNEQFF
>.|TRBV28|TRBJ2-5|14|TRBD2
TGTGCCAGCAGTTTATTACGGGAGGGAGAAACCCAGTACTTC
CASSLLREGETQYF